The T cell receptor (beta chain) described here comes from a study of metastatic and nonmetastatic thyroid tumors. Study-wide context: Across blood and tumor or nodule tissue, repertoires from malignant and benign thyroid patients were compared with one another.

The CDR3 consists of 15 residues. Germline values: CDR1 WSHSY, CDR2 SAAADI. Between the trimmed V and J ends, which lost 0 bases and 5 bases, there was a span of 13 bases. All patients reached thyroid surgery having received no treatment beforehand. In the authors' methods: To classify distant metastasis in papillary thyroid cancer, a model was built from CDR3 differences across clinicopathological groups. TCRdb re-called clones via MiXCR from the PCR reads. The V and J calls were determined by TCRdb, not by the authors. This table holds fewer than 25,000 clones, 23% found once. This clone occurred many times. The antigen is not known. Study conclusions and caveats: Reported TCR beta diversity, measured in blood and tumor, was significantly higher for malignant thyroid tumors than for benign nodules.

The chain has TRBV10-2 and TRBJ2-5, with a possible D match to TRBD2 (5 bases). Sequencing input: blood. The receptor comes from a male donor with papillary thyroid cancer or a benign thyroid nodule (not recorded which). Some clones in this sample may be carry-over from other donors' samples. The CDR3 sequence: CASSESTRGRETQYF. As DNA, the CDR3 is TGCGCCAGCAGTGAGTCGACCCGAGGGCGGGAGACCCAGTACTTC.